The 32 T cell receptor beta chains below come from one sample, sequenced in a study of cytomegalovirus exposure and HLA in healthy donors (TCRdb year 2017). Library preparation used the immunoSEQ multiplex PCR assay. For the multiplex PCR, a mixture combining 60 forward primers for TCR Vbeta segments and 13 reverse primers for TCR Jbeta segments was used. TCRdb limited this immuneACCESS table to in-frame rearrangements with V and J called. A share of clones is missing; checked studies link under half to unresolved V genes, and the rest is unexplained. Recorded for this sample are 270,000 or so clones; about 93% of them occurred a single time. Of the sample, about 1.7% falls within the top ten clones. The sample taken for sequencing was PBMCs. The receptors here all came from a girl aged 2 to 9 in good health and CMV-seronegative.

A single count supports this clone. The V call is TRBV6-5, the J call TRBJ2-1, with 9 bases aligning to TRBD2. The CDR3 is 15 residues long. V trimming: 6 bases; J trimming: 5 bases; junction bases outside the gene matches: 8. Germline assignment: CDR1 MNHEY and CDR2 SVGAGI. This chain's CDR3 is CASSPTSGLNNEQFF. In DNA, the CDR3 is TGTGCCAGCAGCCCGACTAGCGGACTAAACAATGAGCAGTTCTTC.

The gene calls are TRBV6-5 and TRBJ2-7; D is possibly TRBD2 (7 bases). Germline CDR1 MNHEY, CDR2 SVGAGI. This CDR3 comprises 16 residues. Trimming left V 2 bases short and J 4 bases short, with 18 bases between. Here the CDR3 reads CASSYGGGLLGYEQYF. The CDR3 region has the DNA TGTGCCAGCAGTTACGGGGGGGGGCTCCTCGGGTACGAGCAGTACTTC.

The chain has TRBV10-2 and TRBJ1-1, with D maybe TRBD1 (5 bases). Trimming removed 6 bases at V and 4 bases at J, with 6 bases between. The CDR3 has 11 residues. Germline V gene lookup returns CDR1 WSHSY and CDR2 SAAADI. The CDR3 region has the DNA TGCGCCAGCAGCGGGGGCACTGAAGCTTTCTTT. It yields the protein CASSGGTEAFF.

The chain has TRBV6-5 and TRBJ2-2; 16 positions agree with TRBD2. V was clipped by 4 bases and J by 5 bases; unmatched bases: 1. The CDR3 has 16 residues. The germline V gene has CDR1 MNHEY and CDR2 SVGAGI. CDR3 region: CASSWGLAGGTGELFF. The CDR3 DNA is TGTGCCAGCAGTTGGGGACTAGCGGGAGGGACCGGGGAGCTGTTTTTT.

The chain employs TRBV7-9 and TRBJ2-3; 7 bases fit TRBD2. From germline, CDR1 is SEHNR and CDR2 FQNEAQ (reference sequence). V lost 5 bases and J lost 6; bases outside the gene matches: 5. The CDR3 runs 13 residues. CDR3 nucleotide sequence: TGTGCCAGCAGCCGGGGGGTTGGTGATACGCAGTATTTT. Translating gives CASSRGVGDTQYF.

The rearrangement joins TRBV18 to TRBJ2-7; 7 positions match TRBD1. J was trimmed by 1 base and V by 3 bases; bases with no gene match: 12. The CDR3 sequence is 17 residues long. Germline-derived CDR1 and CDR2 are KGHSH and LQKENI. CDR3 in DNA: TGTGCCAGCTCACCGAAGATCACAGGGGCCGGATCCTACGAGCAGTACTTC. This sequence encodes CASSPKITGAGSYEQYF.

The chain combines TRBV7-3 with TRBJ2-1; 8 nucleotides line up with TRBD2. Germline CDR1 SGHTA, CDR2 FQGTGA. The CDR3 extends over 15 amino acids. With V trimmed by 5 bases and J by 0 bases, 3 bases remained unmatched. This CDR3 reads CASSPRGGSYNEQFF. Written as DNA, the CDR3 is TGTGCCAGCAGCCCCCGGGGGGGCTCCTACAATGAGCAGTTCTTC.

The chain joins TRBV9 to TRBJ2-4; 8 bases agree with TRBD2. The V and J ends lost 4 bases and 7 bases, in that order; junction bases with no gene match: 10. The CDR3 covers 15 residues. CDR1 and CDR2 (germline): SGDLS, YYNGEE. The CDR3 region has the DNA TGTGCCAGCAGCCCTCAGAGCGGGGGCGGGAACATTCAGTACTTC. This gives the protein CASSPQSGGGNIQYF.

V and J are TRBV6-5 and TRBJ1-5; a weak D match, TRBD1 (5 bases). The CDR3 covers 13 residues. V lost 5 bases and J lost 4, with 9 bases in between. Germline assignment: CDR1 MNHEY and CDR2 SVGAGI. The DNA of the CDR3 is TGTGCCAGCAGTCAGGGAGGAAATCAGCCCCAGCATTTT. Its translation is CASSQGGNQPQHF.

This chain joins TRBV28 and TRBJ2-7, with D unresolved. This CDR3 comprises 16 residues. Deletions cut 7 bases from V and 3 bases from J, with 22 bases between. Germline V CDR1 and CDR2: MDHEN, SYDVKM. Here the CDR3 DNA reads TGTGCCAGCACCACAATCCATGGTGGGCTCATCTACGAGCAGTACTTC. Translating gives CASTTIHGGLIYEQYF.

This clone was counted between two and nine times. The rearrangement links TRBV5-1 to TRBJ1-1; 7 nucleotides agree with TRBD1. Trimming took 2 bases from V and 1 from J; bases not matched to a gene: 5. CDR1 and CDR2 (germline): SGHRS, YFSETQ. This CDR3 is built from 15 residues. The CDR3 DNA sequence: TGCGCCAGCAGCTTTTGGACAGGAGAGAACACTGAAGCTTTCTTT. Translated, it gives CASSFWTGENTEAFF.

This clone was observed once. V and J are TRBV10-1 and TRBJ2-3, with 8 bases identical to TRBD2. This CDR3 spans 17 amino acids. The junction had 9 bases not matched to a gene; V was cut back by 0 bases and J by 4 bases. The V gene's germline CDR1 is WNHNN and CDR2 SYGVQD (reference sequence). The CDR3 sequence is CASSESPGTRGSDTQYF. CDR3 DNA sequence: TGCGCCAGCAGTGAGTCACCCGGGACTAGAGGTTCAGATACGCAGTATTTT.

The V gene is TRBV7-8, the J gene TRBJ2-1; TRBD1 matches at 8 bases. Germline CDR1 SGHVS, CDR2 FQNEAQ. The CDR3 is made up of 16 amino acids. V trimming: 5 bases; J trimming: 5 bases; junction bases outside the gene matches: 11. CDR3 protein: CASSPGVRQGHNEQFF. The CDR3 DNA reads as TGTGCCAGCAGCCCCGGAGTGAGACAGGGGCACAATGAGCAGTTCTTC.

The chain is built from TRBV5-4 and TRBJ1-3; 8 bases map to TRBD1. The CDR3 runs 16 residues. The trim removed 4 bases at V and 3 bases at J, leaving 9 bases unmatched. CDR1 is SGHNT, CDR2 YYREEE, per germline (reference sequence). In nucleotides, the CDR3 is TGTGCCAGCAGCCTAAGGACAGGGATTATTGGAAACACCATATATTTT. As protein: CASSLRTGIIGNTIYF.

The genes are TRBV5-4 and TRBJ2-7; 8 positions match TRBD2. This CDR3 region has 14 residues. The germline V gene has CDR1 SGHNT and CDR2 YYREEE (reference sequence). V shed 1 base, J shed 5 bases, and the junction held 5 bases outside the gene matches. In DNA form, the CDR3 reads TGTGCCAGCAGCTTGCCGGGACTAGTGGACGAGCAGTACTTC. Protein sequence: CASSLPGLVDEQYF.

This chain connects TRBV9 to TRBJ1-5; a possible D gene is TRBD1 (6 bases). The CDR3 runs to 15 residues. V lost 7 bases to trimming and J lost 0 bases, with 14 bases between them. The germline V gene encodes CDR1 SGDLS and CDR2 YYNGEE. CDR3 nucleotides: TGTGCCAGCGCCCCTCGGGACATTAGCAATCAGCCCCAGCATTTT. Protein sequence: CASAPRDISNQPQHF. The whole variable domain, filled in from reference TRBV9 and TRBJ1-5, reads DSGVTQTPKHLITATGQRVTLRCSPRSGDLSVYWYQQSLDQGLQFLIQYYNGEERAKGNILERFSAQQFPDLHSELNLSSLELGDSALYFCASAPRDISNQPQHFGDGTRLSIL.

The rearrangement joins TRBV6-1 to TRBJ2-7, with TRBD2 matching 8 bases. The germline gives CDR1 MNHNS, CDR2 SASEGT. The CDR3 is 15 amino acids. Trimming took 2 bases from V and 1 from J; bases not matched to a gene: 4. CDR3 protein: CASSEHQRGSYEQYF. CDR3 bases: TGTGCCAGCAGTGAACATCAGCGGGGGTCCTACGAGCAGTACTTC.

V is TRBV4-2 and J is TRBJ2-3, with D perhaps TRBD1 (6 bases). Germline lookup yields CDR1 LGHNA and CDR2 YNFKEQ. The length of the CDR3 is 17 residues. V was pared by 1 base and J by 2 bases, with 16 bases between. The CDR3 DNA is TGTGCCAGCAGCCAAGCCCCTGTTGGACAGCCCACAGATACGCAGTATTTT. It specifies CASSQAPVGQPTDTQYF.

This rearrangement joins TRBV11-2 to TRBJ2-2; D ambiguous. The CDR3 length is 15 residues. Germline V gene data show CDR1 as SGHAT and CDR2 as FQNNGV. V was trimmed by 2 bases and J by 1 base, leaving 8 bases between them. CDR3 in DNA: TGTGCCAGCAGCTTAACCAGGTTGAACACCGGGGAGCTGTTTTTT. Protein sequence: CASSLTRLNTGELFF. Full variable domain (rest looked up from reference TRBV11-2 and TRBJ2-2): EAGVAQSPRYKIIEKRQSVAFWCNPISGHATLYWYQQILGQGPKLLIQFQNNGVVDDSQLPKDRFSAERLKGVDSTLKIQPAKLEDSAVYLCASSLTRLNTGELFFGEGSRLTVL.

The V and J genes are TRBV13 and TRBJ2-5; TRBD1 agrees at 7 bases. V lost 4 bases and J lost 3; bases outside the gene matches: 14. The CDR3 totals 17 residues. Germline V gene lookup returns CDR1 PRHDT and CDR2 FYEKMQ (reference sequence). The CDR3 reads CASSSRLRQGVEETQYF. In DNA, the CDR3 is TGTGCCAGCAGCTCAAGACTACGACAGGGAGTAGAAGAGACCCAGTACTTC.

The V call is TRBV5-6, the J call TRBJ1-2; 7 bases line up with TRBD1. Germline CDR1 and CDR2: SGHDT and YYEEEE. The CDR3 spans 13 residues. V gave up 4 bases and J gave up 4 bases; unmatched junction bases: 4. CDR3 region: CASSTGTAYGYTF. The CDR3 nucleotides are TGTGCCAGCAGCACAGGGACAGCCTATGGCTACACCTTC.

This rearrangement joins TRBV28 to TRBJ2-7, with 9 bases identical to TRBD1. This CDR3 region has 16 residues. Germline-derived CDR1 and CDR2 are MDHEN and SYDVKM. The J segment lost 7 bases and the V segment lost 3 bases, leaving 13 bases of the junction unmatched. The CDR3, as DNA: TGTGCCAGCAGTTTGGCGGACAGGGGACCTACGGGGGAGCAGTACTTC. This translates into CASSLADRGPTGEQYF.

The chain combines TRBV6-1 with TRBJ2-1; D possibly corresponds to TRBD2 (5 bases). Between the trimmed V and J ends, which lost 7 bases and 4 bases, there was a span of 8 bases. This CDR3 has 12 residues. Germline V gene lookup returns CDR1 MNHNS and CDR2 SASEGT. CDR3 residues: CASTDFYNEQFF. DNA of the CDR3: TGTGCCAGCACGGACTTTTACAATGAGCAGTTCTTC.

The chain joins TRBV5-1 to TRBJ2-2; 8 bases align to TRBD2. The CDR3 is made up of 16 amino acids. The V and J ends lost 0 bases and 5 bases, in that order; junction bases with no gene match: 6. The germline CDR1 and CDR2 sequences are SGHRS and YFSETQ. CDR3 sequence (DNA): TGCGCCAGCAGCTTGGACGGGGGGGCCAGGACCGGGGAGCTGTTTTTT. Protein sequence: CASSLDGGARTGELFF.

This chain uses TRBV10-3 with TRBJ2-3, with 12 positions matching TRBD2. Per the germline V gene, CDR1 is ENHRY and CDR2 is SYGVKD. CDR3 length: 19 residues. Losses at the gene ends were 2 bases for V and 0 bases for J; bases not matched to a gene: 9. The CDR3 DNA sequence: TGTGCCATCAGTGAGGGTTTCGGAGGACTAGCGGGAAGCACAGATACGCAGTATTTT. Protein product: CAISEGFGGLAGSTDTQYF.

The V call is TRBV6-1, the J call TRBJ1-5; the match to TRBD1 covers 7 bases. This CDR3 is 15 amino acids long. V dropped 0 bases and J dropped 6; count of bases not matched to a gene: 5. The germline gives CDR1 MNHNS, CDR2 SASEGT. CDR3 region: CASSEAGTVAQPQHF. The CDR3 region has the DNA TGTGCCAGCAGTGAAGCTGGGACAGTGGCTCAGCCCCAGCATTTT.

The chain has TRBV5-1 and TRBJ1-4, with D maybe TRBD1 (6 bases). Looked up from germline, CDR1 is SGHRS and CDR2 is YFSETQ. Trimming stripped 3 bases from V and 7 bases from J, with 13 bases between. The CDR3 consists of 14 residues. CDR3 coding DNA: TGCGCCAGCAGCTCCGGAGTAGGGGGTGAAAAACTGTTTTTT. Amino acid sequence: CASSSGVGGEKLFF.

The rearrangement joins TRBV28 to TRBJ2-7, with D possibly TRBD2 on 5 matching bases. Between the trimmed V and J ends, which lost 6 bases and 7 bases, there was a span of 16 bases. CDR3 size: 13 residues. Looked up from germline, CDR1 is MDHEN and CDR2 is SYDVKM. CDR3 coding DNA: TGTGCCAGCAGACACCTCGGGGTACAGGAGCAGTACTTC. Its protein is CASRHLGVQEQYF.

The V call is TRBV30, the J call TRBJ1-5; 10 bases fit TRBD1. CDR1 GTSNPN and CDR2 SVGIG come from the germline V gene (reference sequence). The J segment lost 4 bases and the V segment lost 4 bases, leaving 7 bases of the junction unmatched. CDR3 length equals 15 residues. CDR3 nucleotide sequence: TGTGCCTGGACGTCTGGACAGGGGGGAAATCAGCCCCAGCATTTT. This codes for CAWTSGQGGNQPQHF.

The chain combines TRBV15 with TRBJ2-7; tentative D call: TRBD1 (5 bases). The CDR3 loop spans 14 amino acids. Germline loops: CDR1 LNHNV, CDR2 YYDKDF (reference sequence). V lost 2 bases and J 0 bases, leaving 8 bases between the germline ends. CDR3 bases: TGTGCCACCAGCAGACAGGGTGGCTCCTACGAGCAGTACTTC. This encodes CATSRQGGSYEQYF.

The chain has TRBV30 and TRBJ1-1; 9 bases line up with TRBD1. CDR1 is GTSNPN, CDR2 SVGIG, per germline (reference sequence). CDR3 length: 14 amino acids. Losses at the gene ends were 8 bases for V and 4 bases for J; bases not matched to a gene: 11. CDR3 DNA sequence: TGTGCCCTAAAGACCGGGACAGGGATCACTGAAGCTTTCTTT. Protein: CALKTGTGITEAFF.

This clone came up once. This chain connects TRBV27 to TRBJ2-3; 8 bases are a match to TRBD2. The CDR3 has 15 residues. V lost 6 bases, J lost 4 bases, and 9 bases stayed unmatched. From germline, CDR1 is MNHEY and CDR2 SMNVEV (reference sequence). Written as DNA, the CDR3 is TGTGCCAGCAGGAGCGGGAGATCCCCCTCAGATACGCAGTATTTT. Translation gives CASRSGRSPSDTQYF.